This TCR beta chain is from a study of blood T cell repertoires in COVID-19. In the authors' methods: Using reference gene primer amplification, nucleated cell counts were estimated. Profiling relied on immunoSEQ multiplex PCR, and the TCRdb table lists in-frame clones only, not all of them. V, J and clone size reflect that table, while D and trimming were determined from the DNA. The table has roughly 150,000 clones, around 80% seen once. Germline V gene lookup returns CDR1 ENHRY and CDR2 SYGVKD. The V gene end was trimmed by 0 bases and the J gene end by 4 bases; junction bases not matched to a gene: 4. The CDR3 totals 15 residues.

The sequence derives from a man aged 55 to 70 with active or convalescent COVID-19. Sequencing was done on a sample of peripheral blood. The chain recombines TRBV10-3 with TRBJ1-2, with TRBD1 matching 8 bases. Here the CDR3 reads CAISESQGAGYGYTF. The DNA for the CDR3 is TGTGCCATCAGTGAGTCGCAGGGGGCAGGCTATGGCTACACCTTC.